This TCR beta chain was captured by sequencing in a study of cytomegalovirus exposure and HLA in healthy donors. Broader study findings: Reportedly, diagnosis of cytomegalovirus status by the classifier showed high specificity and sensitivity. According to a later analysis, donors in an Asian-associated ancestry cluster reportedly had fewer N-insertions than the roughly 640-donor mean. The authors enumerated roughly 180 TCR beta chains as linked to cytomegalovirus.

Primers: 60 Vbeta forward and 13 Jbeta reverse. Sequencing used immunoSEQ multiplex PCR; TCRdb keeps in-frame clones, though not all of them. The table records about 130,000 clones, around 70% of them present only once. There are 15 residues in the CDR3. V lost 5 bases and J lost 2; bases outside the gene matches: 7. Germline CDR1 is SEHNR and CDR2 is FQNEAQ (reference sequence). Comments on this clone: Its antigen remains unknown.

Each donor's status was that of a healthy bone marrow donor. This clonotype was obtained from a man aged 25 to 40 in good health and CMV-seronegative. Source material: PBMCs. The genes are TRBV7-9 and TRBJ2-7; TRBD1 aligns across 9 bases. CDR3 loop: CASSIPGTGTYEQYF. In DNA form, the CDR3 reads TGTGCCAGCAGCATCCCCGGGACAGGGACCTACGAGCAGTACTTC.